A selection of T cell receptor beta chains follows, all from one sample in a study of cytomegalovirus exposure and HLA in healthy donors. Sequenced by immunoSEQ multiplex PCR; TCRdb stores in-frame clones only, minus some. Among over 100,000 clones listed, about 76% were seen once. Specimen: PBMCs. The receptors come from a man in his thirties or forties in good health and CMV-seropositive. The CDR3 runs from the conserved cysteine through the conserved F or W. A D gene is named only where the DNA matches it firmly. Clone sizes are given selectively: once, few, many, or a class where the clone is expanded.

j_gene | abundance | d_gene | v_gene | CDR3aa | CDR3nt
TRBJ1-2 | few | NA | TRBV7-9 | CASSSAWRDGYTF | TGTGCCAGCAGCTCAGCGTGGAGAGATGGCTACACCTTC
TRBJ2-7 | once | TRBD1 | TRBV29-1 | CSVAQGAPGEQYF | TGCAGCGTAGCACAGGGGGCGCCGGGCGAGCAGTACTTC
TRBJ1-2 | few | TRBD1 | TRBV4-3 | CASSLIGQGSQNGYTF | TGCGCCAGCAGCCTAATTGGACAGGGAAGCCAAAATGGCTACACCTTC
TRBJ1-4 | NA | TRBD1 | TRBV4-1 | CASSFHRDRGGNEKLFF | TGCGCCAGCAGCTTCCACCGGGACAGGGGAGGTAATGAAAAACTGTTTTTT
TRBJ2-7 | once | TRBD1 | TRBV7-6 | CASSLARWDSPPGEQYF | TGTGCCAGCAGCTTAGCCCGCTGGGACAGCCCTCCTGGCGAGCAGTACTTC
TRBJ1-6 | NA | TRBD1 | TRBV6-1 | CASRRHQGGSPLHF | TGTGCCAGCAGAAGACACCAGGGGGGATCACCCCTCCACTTT
TRBJ1-1 | many | NA | TRBV5-1 | CASSSGQPNTEAFF | TGCGCCAGCAGCTCAGGACAGCCGAACACTGAAGCTTTCTTT
TRBJ1-4 | once | NA | TRBV15 | CATSRDRGLEAPNEKLFF | TGTGCCACCAGCAGAGATCGTGGGCTGGAGGCACCTAATGAAAAACTGTTTTTT
TRBJ2-3 | NA | TRBD2 | TRBV7-6 | CASSLTSGGATDTQYF | TGTGCCAGCAGCTTGACTAGCGGGGGAGCCACAGATACGCAGTATTTT
TRBJ1-3 | NA | NA | TRBV11-2 | CASSISGASGNTIYF | TGTGCCAGCAGCATCTCAGGGGCCTCTGGAAACACCATATATTTT
TRBJ1-5 | NA | NA | TRBV2 | CASSDVGSGEPQHF | TGTGCCAGCAGTGATGTTGGGTCCGGGGAGCCCCAGCATTTT
TRBJ2-5 | NA | TRBD2 | TRBV13 | CASSPRTSVETQYF | TGTGCCAGCAGCCCTAGGACTAGCGTAGAGACCCAGTACTTC
TRBJ2-7 | NA | TRBD1 | TRBV28 | CASVTGVEQYF | TGTGCCAGCGTCACAGGGGTCGAGCAGTACTTC
TRBJ1-1 | NA | NA | TRBV6-5 | CASARTLGTEAFF | TGTGCCAGCGCACGGACTCTCGGCACTGAAGCTTTCTTT
TRBJ1-2 | NA | NA | TRBV9 | CASSLRTESYGYTF | TGTGCCAGCAGCCTTCGGACAGAGAGCTATGGCTACACCTTC
TRBJ2-7 | NA | NA | TRBV6-6 | CASSTASGRDYEQYF | TGTGCCAGCAGTACAGCGTCAGGACGGGACTACGAGCAGTACTTC
TRBJ2-3 | NA | NA | TRBV2 | CASSFGTMRNTQYF | TGTGCCAGCAGCTTCGGGACAATGAGAAATACGCAGTATTTT
TRBJ2-3 | NA | NA | TRBV5-1 | CASSLRRKTGDTQYF | TGCGCCAGCAGCTTGAGGCGGAAAACAGGGGATACGCAGTATTTT
TRBJ2-5 | few | NA | TRBV4-1 | CASSPGSEETQYF | TGCGCCAGCTCTCCGGGATCTGAAGAGACCCAGTACTTC
TRBJ2-3 | NA | NA | TRBV5-1 | CASSSNRGTDTQYF | TGCGCCAGCAGCTCAAACAGGGGCACAGATACGCAGTATTTT
TRBJ2-1 | NA | NA | TRBV27 | CASSLVWGGEQFF | TGTGCCAGCAGTTTAGTCTGGGGCGGTGAGCAGTTCTTC
TRBJ1-2 | few | NA | TRBV5-6 | CASSLVFAGVFVEGYTF | TGTGCCAGCAGCTTGGTGTTCGCAGGGGTGTTCGTGGAAGGCTACACCTTC
TRBJ2-7 | NA | NA | TRBV15 | CATSRDDFREQYF | TGTGCCACCAGCAGAGATGACTTCCGAGAGCAGTACTTC
TRBJ1-1 | NA | NA | TRBV18 | CASSPQAGNTEAFF | TGTGCCAGCTCACCACAAGCAGGGAACACTGAAGCTTTCTTT
TRBJ1-5 | few | TRBD1 | TRBV30 | CAWSVRKGGRSQPQHF | TGTGCCTGGAGTGTACGGAAAGGGGGCAGGAGTCAGCCCCAGCATTTT
TRBJ1-1 | few | TRBD1 | TRBV5-6 | CASSLPPGGTEAFF | TGTGCCAGCAGCTTGCCCCCAGGGGGGACTGAAGCTTTCTTT
TRBJ2-7 | NA | TRBD2 | TRBV6-1 | CASSEVGGNEQYF | TGTGCCAGCAGTGAAGTGGGGGGGAACGAGCAGTACTTC
TRBJ2-3 | NA | TRBD2 | TRBV6-1 | CASSEGLRGGPDTQYF | TGTGCCAGCAGTGAAGGGTTGCGGGGGGGTCCGGATACGCAGTATTTT
TRBJ2-7 | NA | TRBD1 | TRBV7-6 | CASSLGGGQGGEQYF | TGTGCCAGCAGCTTAGGGGGGGGACAGGGTGGAGAGCAGTACTTC
TRBJ1-1 | NA | NA | TRBV29-1 | CSVEKGQGGTEAFF | TGCAGCGTTGAAAAGGGGCAGGGAGGCACTGAAGCTTTCTTT
TRBJ1-2 | NA | NA | TRBV6-5 | CASSYGLEGGYTF | TGTGCCAGCAGTTACGGCCTGGAGGGAGGCTACACCTTC
TRBJ2-3 | few | NA | TRBV2 | CASSVGQALDTQYF | TGTGCCAGCAGTGTGGGACAAGCCTTGGATACGCAGTATTTT
TRBJ2-1 | NA | NA | TRBV11-2 | CASSPMRSYNEQFF | TGTGCCAGCAGCCCCATGAGGTCCTACAATGAGCAGTTCTTC
TRBJ1-2 | once | NA | TRBV7-9 | CASSLGDGGDNYGYTF | TGTGCCAGCAGCTTAGGTGACGGGGGTGATAACTATGGCTACACCTTC
TRBJ2-1 | few | TRBD2 | TRBV6-5 | CASSYSGSGGNNEQFF | TGTGCCAGCAGTTACTCGGGCAGCGGGGGCAACAATGAGCAGTTCTTC
TRBJ2-7 | NA | TRBD1 | TRBV29-1 | CSYTIPGQSHEQYF | TGCAGCTATACTATTCCGGGACAGTCCCACGAGCAGTACTTC
TRBJ2-1 | NA | TRBD1 | TRBV28 | CASSDRGLRWTNEQFF | TGTGCCAGCAGCGACAGGGGGCTTAGATGGACCAATGAGCAGTTCTTC
TRBJ2-1 | NA | NA | TRBV6-5 | CASSFKRRGAYNEQFF | TGTGCCAGCAGTTTTAAACGGCGGGGTGCTTACAATGAGCAGTTCTTC
TRBJ2-3 | NA | NA | TRBV14 | CASSRLQGGGTDTQYF | TGTGCCAGCAGCCGCCTACAGGGCGGGGGAACAGATACGCAGTATTTT
TRBJ1-1 | NA | NA | TRBV13 | CASSPSVGTEAFF | TGTGCCAGCAGCCCATCAGTTGGCACTGAAGCTTTCTTT
TRBJ1-4 | NA | NA | TRBV7-2 | CASSSSGHSGEKLFF | TGTGCCAGCAGCTCGTCGGGACACTCTGGTGAAAAACTGTTTTTT
TRBJ2-1 | once | NA | TRBV5-1 | CASSFRDNSYNEQFF | TGCGCCAGCAGCTTCCGGGACAACTCCTACAATGAGCAGTTCTTC
TRBJ1-1 | NA | NA | TRBV18 | CASSLGEVWGIAEAFF | TGTGCCAGCTCACTCGGGGAGGTGTGGGGGATCGCTGAAGCTTTCTTT
TRBJ2-1 | NA | TRBD1 | TRBV2 | CASIFRGRGNEQFF | TGTGCCAGCATATTTCGGGGCAGGGGGAATGAGCAGTTCTTC
TRBJ1-1 | NA | NA | TRBV11-2 | CASSLVNMNTEAFF | TGTGCCAGCAGCTTAGTGAACATGAACACTGAAGCTTTCTTT
TRBJ1-6 | once | NA | TRBV4-1 | CASSQDGRENSPLHF | TGCGCCAGCAGCCAAGATGGGCGGGAGAACTCACCCCTCCACTTT
TRBJ2-1 | few | NA | TRBV27 | CASSSRGPYNEQFF | TGTGCCAGCAGTTCCAGGGGACCCTACAATGAGCAGTTCTTC
TRBJ1-5 | NA | NA | TRBV7-6 | CASSSRGEPQHF | TGTGCCAGCAGCTCCCGCGGGGAGCCCCAGCATTTT
TRBJ1-1 | NA | NA | TRBV27 | CASSSYSYTEAFF | TGTGCCAGCAGTAGCTACAGCTACACTGAAGCTTTCTTT
TRBJ1-1 | NA | NA | TRBV7-3 | CASSPGGGGTEAFF | TGTGCCAGCAGCCCCGGGGGTGGGGGCACTGAAGCTTTCTTT